A selection of T cell receptor beta chains follows, all from one sample in a study of blood T cell repertoires in COVID-19. Some clones are missing from TCRdb's copy, which holds only in-frame ones; the method was immunoSEQ multiplex PCR. This table holds about 98,000 clones, approximately 82% found once. Sample: peripheral blood. Source of these receptors: a man in his 60s with acute or convalescent COVID-19. CDR3s include the opening cysteine and the closing phenylalanine or tryptophan. D genes are given only for firm matches. Clone size appears in some rows only: once, few, many, or a class for an expanded clone.

J gene | CDR3 length | D gene | clone size | V gene | CDR3 protein | CDR3 DNA
TRBJ1-1 | 13 | TRBD1 | - | TRBV30 | CAWGRQGNTEAFF | TGTGCCTGGGGCCGACAGGGGAACACTGAAGCTTTCTTT
TRBJ1-6 | 14 | - | - | TRBV5-5 | CASSLAAGESPLHF | TGTGCCAGCAGCTTGGCGGCAGGGGAATCACCCCTCCACTTT
TRBJ2-5 | 18 | - | - | TRBV5-1 | CASSLAPGTSRGGETQYF | TGCGCCAGCAGCTTGGCCCCAGGAACTAGCAGGGGAGGGGAGACCCAGTACTTC
TRBJ2-5 | 12 | - | - | TRBV30 | CAWSVSRETQYF | TGTGCCTGGAGTGTATCGCGGGAGACCCAGTACTTC
TRBJ2-3 | 15 | TRBD2 | many | TRBV24-1 | CAAARGAGETDTQYF | TGTGCCGCAGCGCGGGGGGCGGGAGAAACAGATACGCAGTATTTT
TRBJ1-4 | 13 | - | - | TRBV29-1 | CSATSGTNEKLFF | TGCAGCGCGACATCGGGAACTAATGAAAAACTGTTTTTT
TRBJ2-1 | 13 | - | few | TRBV7-2 | CASSLAKGNEQFF | TGTGCCAGCAGCTTAGCGAAGGGGAATGAGCAGTTCTTC
TRBJ1-2 | 13 | - | - | TRBV12-3/TRBV12-4 | CASSLSGLDGYTF | TGTGCCAGCAGTTTATCAGGGTTGGATGGCTACACCTTC
TRBJ1-1 | 13 | TRBD1 | - | TRBV24-1 | CATSDRTGRRAFF | TGTGCCACCAGTGACCGGACAGGGCGAAGGGCTTTCTTT
TRBJ2-1 | 15 | - | - | TRBV9 | CASSVSGGAPAEQFF | TGTGCCAGCAGCGTTAGCGGTGGGGCCCCGGCTGAGCAGTTCTTC
TRBJ1-2 | 12 | TRBD1 | - | TRBV9 | CASSGDSNGYTF | TGTGCCAGCAGCGGGGACAGCAATGGCTACACCTTC
TRBJ1-4 | 15 | - | - | TRBV14 | CASSQVGQINEKLFF | TGTGCCAGCAGCCAAGTAGGACAAATTAATGAAAAACTGTTTTTT
TRBJ2-5 | 16 | TRBD2 | - | TRBV28 | CASSLPSGSRGETQYF | TGTGCCAGCAGTTTACCTAGCGGGTCCCGGGGGGAGACCCAGTACTTC
TRBJ2-2 | 15 | TRBD1 | - | TRBV5-1 | CASSPGTGGPGELFF | TGCGCCAGCAGCCCCGGGACAGGGGGCCCCGGGGAGCTGTTTTTT
TRBJ2-5 | 13 | - | once | TRBV7-9 | CASRGTGQETQYF | TGTGCCAGCAGGGGCACCGGCCAGGAGACCCAGTACTTC
TRBJ2-3 | 15 | - | - | TRBV7-2 | CASSIRGVLGNTQYF | TGTGCCAGCTCAATCAGGGGGGTCCTCGGGAATACGCAGTATTTT
TRBJ1-5 | 17 | - | - | TRBV5-5 | CASSLSGGLLGNQPQHF | TGTGCCAGCAGCTTGAGCGGGGGGCTTTTGGGCAATCAGCCCCAGCATTTT
TRBJ2-1 | 16 | - | - | TRBV24-1 | CATQGGGGFAYNEQFF | TGTGCCACCCAAGGAGGGGGGGGGTTTGCCTACAATGAGCAGTTCTTC
TRBJ2-6 | 15 | - | - | TRBV5-6 | CASSLGGAGANVLTF | TGTGCCAGCAGCTTGGGAGGTGCTGGGGCCAACGTCCTGACTTTC
TRBJ1-5 | 14 | - | - | TRBV11-3 | CASSLTGSNQPQHF | TGTGCCAGCAGCTTAACAGGGAGCAATCAGCCCCAGCATTTT
TRBJ1-3 | 13 | - | - | TRBV30 | CAWSRGPGNTIYF | TGTGCCTGGAGTCGAGGGCCTGGAAACACCATATATTTT
TRBJ1-1 | 14 | - | - | TRBV7-2 | CASSLALARAEAFF | TGTGCCAGCAGCTTAGCGCTAGCTCGGGCAGAAGCTTTCTTT
TRBJ2-1 | 14 | TRBD1 | - | TRBV24-1 | CATSDLGQGNRMFF | TGTGCCACCAGTGATTTAGGACAGGGAAATCGTATGTTCTTC
TRBJ2-1 | 15 | TRBD2 | - | TRBV19 | CAKPAGLAGGREQFF | TGTGCCAAACCAGCGGGACTAGCGGGAGGGCGTGAGCAGTTCTTC
TRBJ1-2 | 13 | - | - | TRBV13 | CASSNGQRYGYTF | TGTGCCAGCAGCAACGGACAGAGGTATGGCTACACCTTC
TRBJ1-1 | 12 | - | - | TRBV3-1/TRBV3-2 | CASSQDTGRAFF | TGTGCCAGCAGCCAAGATACAGGTCGGGCTTTCTTT
TRBJ1-1 | 12 | - | - | TRBV30 | CAWSLQMTEAFF | TGTGCCTGGAGCCTCCAGATGACTGAAGCTTTCTTT
TRBJ2-7 | 15 | - | - | TRBV10-1 | CASSERGTGVGEQYF | TGCGCCAGCAGTGAGCGGGGGACGGGGGTTGGAGAGCAGTACTTC
TRBJ2-1 | 16 | TRBD1 | - | TRBV7-9 | CASSDRQGAIYNEQFF | TGTGCCAGCAGCGACCGACAGGGGGCGATATACAATGAGCAGTTCTTC
TRBJ2-2 | 13 | - | - | TRBV6-5 | CASRALETGELFF | TGTGCCAGCAGAGCACTAGAAACCGGGGAGCTGTTTTTT
TRBJ1-1 | 14 | - | - | TRBV11-3 | CASSFTGGNTEAFF | TGTGCCAGCAGCTTTACCGGGGGGAACACTGAAGCTTTCTTT
TRBJ2-1 | 14 | - | few | TRBV19 | CASNVGSSYNEQFF | TGTGCCAGTAACGTGGGGAGCTCCTACAATGAGCAGTTCTTC
TRBJ2-3 | 15 | - | - | TRBV6-4 | CASSDYAGETDTQYF | TGTGCCAGCAGTGACTACGCAGGGGAGACAGATACGCAGTATTTT
TRBJ2-7 | 15 | TRBD1 | - | TRBV3-1/TRBV3-2 | CASSLPGQGAYEQYF | TGTGCCAGCAGCCTTCCGGGACAGGGGGCTTACGAGCAGTACTTC
TRBJ2-1 | 17 | - | - | TRBV9 | CASSALGSGSSYNEQFF | TGTGCCAGCAGCGCATTAGGAAGCGGAAGCTCCTACAATGAGCAGTTCTTC
TRBJ1-6 | 14 | - | - | TRBV7-2 | CASSPDTAYSPLHF | TGTGCCAGCAGCCCCGACACGGCGTATTCACCCCTCCACTTT
TRBJ2-2 | 15 | TRBD2 | - | TRBV30 | CAWSKGSGLPGELFF | TGTGCCTGGAGTAAGGGTAGCGGGCTCCCCGGGGAGCTGTTTTTT
TRBJ2-1 | 15 | TRBD1 | - | TRBV27 | CASSVGQGAGNEQFF | TGTGCCAGCAGTGTGGGACAGGGGGCGGGCAATGAGCAGTTCTTC
TRBJ1-2 | 15 | - | - | TRBV18 | CASSPQGALDYGYTF | TGTGCCAGCTCACCACAAGGGGCTCTCGACTATGGCTACACCTTC
TRBJ1-2 | 13 | TRBD1 | - | TRBV6-5 | CASSYPGQDGYTF | TGTGCCAGCAGTTACCCCGGACAGGATGGCTACACCTTC
TRBJ2-3 | 15 | - | - | TRBV2 | CASSESLGRGDTQYF | TGTGCCAGCAGTGAGTCGTTAGGGAGGGGGGATACGCAGTATTTT
TRBJ1-1 | 15 | - | - | TRBV5-6 | CASSPPTTLNTEAFF | TGTGCCAGCAGCCCCCCAACGACTCTTAACACTGAAGCTTTCTTT
TRBJ1-4 | 13 | - | - | TRBV7-9 | CASSPTANEKLFF | TGTGCCAGCAGCCCGACAGCTAATGAAAAACTGTTTTTT
TRBJ1-3 | 14 | TRBD1 | - | TRBV20-1 | CSASGQGNENTIYF | TGCAGTGCTAGTGGACAGGGAAATGAAAACACCATATATTTT
TRBJ2-2 | 15 | - | - | TRBV11-3 | CASSSSPQGGGELFF | TGTGCCAGCAGCTCCTCTCCCCAGGGTGGCGGGGAGCTGTTTTTT
TRBJ1-4 | 14 | - | - | TRBV11-2 | CASSPGRTREKLFF | TGTGCCAGCAGCCCCGGACGGACTAGGGAAAAACTGTTTTTT
TRBJ2-3 | 15 | TRBD2 | - | TRBV5-4 | CASSLEGGITDTQYF | TGTGCCAGCAGCTTGGAGGGAGGGATAACAGATACGCAGTATTTT